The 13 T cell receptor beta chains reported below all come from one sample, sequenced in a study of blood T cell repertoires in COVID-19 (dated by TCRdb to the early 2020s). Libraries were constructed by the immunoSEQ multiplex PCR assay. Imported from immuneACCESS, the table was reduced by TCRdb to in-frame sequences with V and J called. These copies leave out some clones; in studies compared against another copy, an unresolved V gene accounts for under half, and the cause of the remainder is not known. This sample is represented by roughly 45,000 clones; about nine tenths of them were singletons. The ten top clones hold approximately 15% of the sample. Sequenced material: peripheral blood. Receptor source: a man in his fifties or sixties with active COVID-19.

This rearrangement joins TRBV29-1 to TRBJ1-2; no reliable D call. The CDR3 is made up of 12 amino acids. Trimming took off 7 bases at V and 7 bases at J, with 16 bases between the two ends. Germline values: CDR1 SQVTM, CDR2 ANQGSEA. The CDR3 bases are TGCAGCGGTGACGGGGTGGGAGGTGGCTACACCTTC. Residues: CSGDGVGGGYTF.

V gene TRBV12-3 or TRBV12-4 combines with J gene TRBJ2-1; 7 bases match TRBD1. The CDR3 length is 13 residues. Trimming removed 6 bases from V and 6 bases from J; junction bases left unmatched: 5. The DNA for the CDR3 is TGTGCCAGCAGCCTGGGACAGCCCAATGAGCAGTTCTTC. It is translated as CASSLGQPNEQFF.

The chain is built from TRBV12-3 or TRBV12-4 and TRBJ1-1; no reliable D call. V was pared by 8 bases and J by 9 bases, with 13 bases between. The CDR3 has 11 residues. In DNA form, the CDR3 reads TGTGCCAGCGGATGGATGGGCCAAGCTTTCTTT. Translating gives CASGWMGQAFF.

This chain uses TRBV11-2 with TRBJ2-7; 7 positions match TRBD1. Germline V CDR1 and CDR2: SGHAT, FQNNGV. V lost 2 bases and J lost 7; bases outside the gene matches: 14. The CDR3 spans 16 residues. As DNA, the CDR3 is TGTGCCAGCAGCTTACATCCTCAAGGACAGGCCGGGGAGCAGTACTTC. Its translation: CASSLHPQGQAGEQYF.

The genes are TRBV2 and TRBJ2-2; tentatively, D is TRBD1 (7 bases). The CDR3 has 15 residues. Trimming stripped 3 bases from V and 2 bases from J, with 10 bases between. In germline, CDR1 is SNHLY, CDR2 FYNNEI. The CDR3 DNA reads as TGTGCCAGCAGTGACAGGGGGGAAAACACCGGGGAGCTGTTTTTT. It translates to CASSDRGENTGELFF.

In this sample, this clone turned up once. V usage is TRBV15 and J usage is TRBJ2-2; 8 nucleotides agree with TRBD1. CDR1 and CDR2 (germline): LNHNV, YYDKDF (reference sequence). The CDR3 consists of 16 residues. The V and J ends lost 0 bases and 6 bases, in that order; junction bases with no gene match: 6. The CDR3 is CATSRDSGRGPGELFF. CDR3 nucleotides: TGTGCCACCAGCAGAGATTCGGGCAGGGGGCCCGGGGAGCTGTTTTTT.

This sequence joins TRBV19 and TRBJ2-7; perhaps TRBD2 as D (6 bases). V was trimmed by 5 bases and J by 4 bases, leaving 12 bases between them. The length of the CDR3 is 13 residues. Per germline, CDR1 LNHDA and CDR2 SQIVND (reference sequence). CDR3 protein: CASSSRDFYEQYF. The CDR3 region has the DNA TGTGCCAGTAGTTCCCGGGACTTTTACGAGCAGTACTTC. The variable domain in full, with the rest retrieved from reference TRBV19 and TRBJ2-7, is DGGITQSPKYLFRKEGQNVTLSCEQNLNHDAMYWYRQDPGQGLRLIYYSQIVNDFQKGDIAEGYSVSREKKESFPLTVTSAQKNPTAFYLCASSSRDFYEQYFGPGTRLTVT.

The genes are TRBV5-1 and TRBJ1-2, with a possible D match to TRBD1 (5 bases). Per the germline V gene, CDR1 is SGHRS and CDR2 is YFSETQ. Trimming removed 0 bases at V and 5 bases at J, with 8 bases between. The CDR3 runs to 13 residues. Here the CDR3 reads CASSLGAGYGYTF. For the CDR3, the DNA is TGCGCCAGCAGCTTGGGGGCAGGGTATGGCTACACCTTC.

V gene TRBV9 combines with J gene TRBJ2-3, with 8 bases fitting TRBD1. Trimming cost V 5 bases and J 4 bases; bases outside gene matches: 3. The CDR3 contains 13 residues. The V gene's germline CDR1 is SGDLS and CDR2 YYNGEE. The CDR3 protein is CASRSTGADTQYF. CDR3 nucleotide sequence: TGTGCCAGCAGATCGACAGGGGCAGATACGCAGTATTTT. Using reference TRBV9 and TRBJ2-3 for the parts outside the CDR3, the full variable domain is DSGVTQTPKHLITATGQRVTLRCSPRSGDLSVYWYQQSLDQGLQFLIQYYNGEERAKGNILERFSAQQFPDLHSELNLSSLELGDSALYFCASRSTGADTQYFGPGTRLTVL.

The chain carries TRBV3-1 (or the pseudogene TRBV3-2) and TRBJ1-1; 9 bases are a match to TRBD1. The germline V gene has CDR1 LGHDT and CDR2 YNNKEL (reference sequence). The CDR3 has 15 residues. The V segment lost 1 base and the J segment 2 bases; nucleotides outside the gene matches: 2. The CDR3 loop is CASSQADRGNTEAFF. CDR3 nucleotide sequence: TGTGCCAGCAGCCAAGCGGACAGGGGTAACACTGAAGCTTTCTTT.

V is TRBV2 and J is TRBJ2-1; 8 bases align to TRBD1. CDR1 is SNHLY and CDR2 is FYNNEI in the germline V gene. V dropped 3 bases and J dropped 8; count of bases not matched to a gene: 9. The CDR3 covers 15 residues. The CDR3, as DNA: TGTGCCAGCAGTGACAGGCAGGGGGCGATCTATGAGCAGTTCTTC. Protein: CASSDRQGAIYEQFF.

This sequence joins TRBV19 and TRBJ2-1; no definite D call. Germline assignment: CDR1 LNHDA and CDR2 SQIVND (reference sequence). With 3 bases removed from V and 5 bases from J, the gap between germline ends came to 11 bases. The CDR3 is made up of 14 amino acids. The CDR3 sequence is CASSMSRENNEQFF. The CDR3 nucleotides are TGTGCCAGTAGTATGTCACGAGAAAACAATGAGCAGTTCTTC.

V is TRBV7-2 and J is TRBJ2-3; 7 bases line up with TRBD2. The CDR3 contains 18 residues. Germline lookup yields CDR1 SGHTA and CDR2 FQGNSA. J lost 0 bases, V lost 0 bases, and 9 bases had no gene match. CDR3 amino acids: CASSLAARAGLSTDTQYF. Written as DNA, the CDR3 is TGTGCCAGCAGCTTAGCCGCGCGAGCGGGACTTAGCACAGATACGCAGTATTTT.